The rows below give T cell receptor beta chains drawn from one sample of a study of sequential checkpoint blockade in melanoma. Profiling relied on immunoSEQ multiplex PCR, and the TCRdb table lists in-frame clones only, not all of them. The data contain roughly 8,400 clones, over 85% of them seen just once; the ten biggest clones take up about 15%. The sequenced sample was CD8+ T cells sorted from blood (inferred from file names), obtained from a patient given nivolumab and ipilimumab in sequence. Receptors originate from a human donor with melanoma. The CDR3 runs from the conserved cysteine through the conserved F or W. D genes are given only for firm matches. Part of the rows lack a size; the others show once, few, many or a class for expanded clones.

v_gene	j_gene	d_gene	abundance	CDR3aa	CDR3nt
TRBV29-1	TRBJ1-2	TRBD1	once	CSVPGTGGVSYGYTF	TGCAGCGTCCCGGGGACAGGGGGCGTCAGCTATGGCTACACCTTC
TRBV6-4	TRBJ2-3	TRBD2	few	CASSDSVAGGPDTQYF	TGTGCCAGCAGTGACTCGGTAGCGGGAGGGCCAGATACGCAGTATTTT
TRBV28	TRBJ1-5	NA	once	CASTYFGGASNQPQHF	TGTGCCAGCACCTATTTCGGGGGAGCGAGCAATCAGCCCCAGCATTTT
TRBV19	TRBJ2-7	NA	NA	CASSAGGGYEQYF	TGTGCCAGTAGTGCTGGGGGCGGATACGAGCAGTACTTC
TRBV28	TRBJ1-5	TRBD1	few	CASSLGQAAQPQHF	TGTGCCAGCAGTCTCGGACAGGCGGCTCAGCCCCAGCATTTT
TRBV7-9	TRBJ2-7	NA	NA	CASSALLASYEQYF	TGTGCCAGCAGTGCCCTCCTAGCTTCCTACGAGCAGTACTTC
TRBV27	TRBJ2-7	NA	NA	CASSFGGPSYEQYF	TGTGCCAGCAGTTTTGGCGGGCCCTCCTACGAGCAGTACTTC
TRBV5-4	TRBJ2-2	NA	NA	CASSLFGRSTGELFF	TGTGCCAGCAGCTTGTTTGGGAGGAGTACCGGGGAGCTGTTTTTT
TRBV25-1	TRBJ1-1	NA	few	CASSEGRTEAFF	TGTGCCAGCAGTGAAGGCAGAACTGAAGCTTTCTTT
TRBV27	TRBJ1-1	TRBD1	NA	CASRTGGSLRTGEAFF	TGTGCCAGCAGGACAGGGGGCTCCCTCCGAACAGGTGAAGCTTTCTTT
TRBV27	TRBJ2-7	TRBD2	once	CASSVAGGYEQYF	TGTGCCAGCAGCGTAGCGGGAGGCTACGAGCAGTACTTC
TRBV27	TRBJ1-2	NA	NA	CASLAVFPHYGYTF	TGTGCCAGCCTTGCGGTGTTCCCACACTATGGCTACACCTTC
TRBV7-2	TRBJ1-2	NA	NA	CASSLQGGYGYTF	TGTGCCAGCAGCTTACAGGGAGGCTATGGCTACACCTTC
TRBV19	TRBJ1-1	TRBD1	NA	CASSHGQGITEAFF	TGTGCCAGTAGCCATGGACAGGGGATCACTGAAGCTTTCTTT
TRBV7-9	TRBJ1-1	NA	NA	CASSLTGGGITEAFF	TGTGCCAGCAGTTTAACCGGGGGAGGAATCACTGAAGCTTTCTTT
TRBV27	TRBJ2-7	NA	NA	CASSFTGSSYEQYF	TGTGCCAGCAGTTTTACGGGATCGTCCTACGAGCAGTACTTC
TRBV5-4	TRBJ1-1	NA	NA	CASSFFGPGTEAFF	TGTGCCAGCAGCTTTTTCGGTCCGGGCACTGAAGCTTTCTTT
TRBV6-6	TRBJ2-7	NA	NA	CASSLTATYEQYF	TGTGCCAGCAGTTTGACAGCTACGTACGAGCAGTACTTC
TRBV5-8	TRBJ1-5	TRBD1	NA	CASSLRTGRNNQPQHF	TGTGCCAGCAGCCTACGGACAGGGAGAAACAATCAGCCCCAGCATTTT
TRBV19	TRBJ1-5	NA	NA	CASSPPGWQPQHF	TGTGCCAGTAGTCCACCAGGCTGGCAGCCCCAGCATTTT
TRBV25-1	TRBJ1-1	NA	NA	CASSEFGGWGNTEAFF	TGTGCCAGCAGTGAATTCGGGGGATGGGGAAACACTGAAGCTTTCTTT
TRBV5-1	TRBJ2-7	NA	NA	CASSLGQFSYEQYF	TGCGCCAGCAGCCTAGGACAGTTCTCCTACGAGCAGTACTTC
TRBV7-9	TRBJ2-7	TRBD2	NA	CASSLDSGGIYEQYF	TGTGCCAGCAGCTTAGACTCGGGAGGCATCTACGAGCAGTACTTC
TRBV27	TRBJ2-7	TRBD1	NA	CASSLGQGDEQYF	TGTGCCAGCAGTTTGGGACAGGGGGACGAGCAGTACTTC
TRBV13	TRBJ2-7	TRBD1	NA	CASSLGRQGDYEQYF	TGTGCCAGCAGCTTAGGCCGCCAGGGGGACTACGAGCAGTACTTC
TRBV4-2	TRBJ2-7	NA	NA	CASSQESSGSYEQYF	TGTGCCAGCAGCCAAGAGAGTAGCGGCTCCTACGAGCAGTACTTC
TRBV13	TRBJ2-7	TRBD1	NA	CASSYRDRGHEQYF	TGTGCCAGCAGCTACCGGGACAGGGGGCACGAGCAGTACTTC
TRBV30	TRBJ1-2	NA	NA	CAWKLQGALYGYTF	TGTGCCTGGAAGCTACAGGGTGCTCTCTATGGCTACACCTTC
TRBV21-1	TRBJ2-7	NA	NA	CASSLDISQFYEQYF	TGTGCCAGCAGCTTAGACATCTCTCAGTTCTACGAGCAGTACTTC
TRBV28	TRBJ1-5	NA	NA	CASRIQTVFDSNQPQHF	TGTGCCAGCAGGATACAGACAGTTTTCGATTCGAATCAGCCCCAGCATTTT
TRBV5-1	TRBJ2-1	TRBD1	NA	CASSLAGAGGYNEQFF	TGCGCCAGCAGCTTGGCCGGGGCAGGGGGCTACAATGAGCAGTTCTTC
TRBV13	TRBJ2-7	TRBD1	NA	CASSPRSDRVEQYF	TGTGCCAGCAGCCCACGCTCGGACAGGGTCGAGCAGTACTTC
TRBV29-1	TRBJ1-2	TRBD1	NA	CSADRDFDYGYTF	TGCAGCGCCGACAGGGACTTTGACTATGGCTACACCTTC
TRBV28	TRBJ1-1	TRBD1	NA	CASSLWERDRGWMNTEAFF	TGTGCCAGCAGTTTATGGGAACGGGACAGGGGTTGGATGAACACTGAAGCTTTCTTT
TRBV18	TRBJ1-2	NA	NA	CASSPGYTGLADGYTF	TGTGCCAGCTCACCGGGCTACACGGGACTAGCGGATGGCTACACCTTC
TRBV19	TRBJ1-5	NA	few	CASSIDTRYSNQPQHF	TGTGCCAGTAGTATCGACACCCGATATAGCAATCAGCCCCAGCATTTT
TRBV6-6	TRBJ1-3	NA	NA	CASSVRPRSGNTIYF	TGTGCCAGCAGCGTCAGGCCCCGCTCTGGAAACACCATATATTTT
TRBV4-1	TRBJ1-1	TRBD1	NA	CASSPRTGATEAFF	TGCGCCAGCAGCCCTAGGACAGGGGCCACTGAAGCTTTCTTT
TRBV7-9	TRBJ2-7	TRBD1	NA	CASSTQTGLYEQYF	TGTGCCAGCAGCACACAGACAGGGCTCTACGAGCAGTACTTC
TRBV18	TRBJ1-2	NA	NA	CASSPPLDSIYGYTF	TGTGCCAGCTCACCACCCTTGGACAGCATCTATGGCTACACCTTC
TRBV5-1	TRBJ2-7	TRBD2	NA	CASSLEAMAGGYEQYF	TGCGCCAGCAGCTTGGAAGCCATGGCGGGAGGTTACGAGCAGTACTTC
TRBV29-1	TRBJ2-7	NA	NA	CSVLGQINEQYF	TGCAGCGTTCTGGGGCAGATAAACGAGCAGTACTTC
TRBV10-2	TRBJ2-7	TRBD2	NA	CASSESIYGRGHEQYF	TGCGCCAGCAGTGAGTCGATTTACGGGAGGGGCCACGAGCAGTACTTC
TRBV19	TRBJ1-1	NA	NA	CASKEGNTEAFF	TGTGCCAGTAAGGAGGGGAACACTGAAGCTTTCTTT
TRBV7-3	TRBJ1-1	NA	NA	CASSLTGGGSTEAFF	TGTGCCAGCAGCTTAACCGGGGGGGGGTCCACTGAAGCTTTCTTT
TRBV5-8	TRBJ2-7	NA	NA	CASSLREGLASYEQYF	TGTGCCAGCAGCTTGAGGGAAGGGCTAGCGTCCTACGAGCAGTACTTC
TRBV11-2	TRBJ1-2	NA	NA	CASSLLVGGGGYGYTF	TGTGCCAGCAGCTTGTTGGTAGGGGGGGGAGGCTATGGCTACACCTTC
TRBV10-2	TRBJ1-1	NA	NA	CASSGGTTNTEAFF	TGCGCCAGCAGTGGAGGCACCACGAACACTGAAGCTTTCTTT
TRBV2	TRBJ1-2	NA	once	CASTKWEGREGYTF	TGTGCCAGCACCAAATGGGAGGGCAGGGAAGGCTACACCTTC
TRBV27	TRBJ2-7	TRBD2	NA	CASSELAGVHEQYF	TGTGCCAGCAGCGAGCTAGCGGGAGTCCACGAGCAGTACTTC
TRBV18	TRBJ2-7	TRBD1	NA	CASSPEGGTGGIHSYEQYF	TGTGCCAGCTCACCAGAGGGTGGGACAGGGGGCATCCACTCCTACGAGCAGTACTTC
TRBV11-1	TRBJ2-7	NA	NA	CASSFDSSYEQYF	TGTGCCAGCAGCTTTGACAGCTCCTACGAGCAGTACTTC
TRBV19	TRBJ1-1	TRBD1	NA	CASSPETGGDEAFF	TGTGCCAGTAGTCCCGAGACAGGGGGAGATGAAGCTTTCTTT